These T cell receptor beta chains were read from a single sample in a study of siplizumab effects on memory and regulatory T cells. TCRdb's table, derived via immunoSEQ multiplex PCR, lists solely in-frame clones and lacks some. The sample holds roughly 92,000 clones, 90% to 95% seen once. Material: non-Treg CD4+ T cells sorted from blood. These TCRs come from a human donor in good health. Both conserved end residues are part of each CDR3. A D gene is named only where the DNA matches it firmly. For some rows the clone size is stated as once, few or many, or as a class when expanded; others skip it.

clone_size d_call j_call v_call cdr3_aa cdr3_nt
NA NA TRBJ2-5 TRBV15 CATSRGSLAARGETQYF TGTGCCACCAGCAGAGGAAGTTTGGCGGCCCGCGGGGAGACCCAGTACTTC
NA NA TRBJ2-3 TRBV6-5 CASRKTDTQYF TGTGCCAGCAGGAAGACAGATACGCAGTATTTT
NA NA TRBJ2-1 TRBV11-3 CASSLPRQVFNNEQFF TGTGCCAGCAGCTTACCCAGACAGGTATTCAACAATGAGCAGTTCTTC
NA NA TRBJ2-1 TRBV27 CASSSPTYNEQFF TGTGCCAGCAGCTCCCCCACTTACAATGAGCAGTTCTTC
NA NA TRBJ2-7 TRBV11-3 CASSAYSRGTLNEQYF TGTGCCAGCAGCGCCTACAGTCGCGGGACCCTCAACGAGCAGTACTTC
NA TRBD1 TRBJ1-1 TRBV6-6 CASSYSRTGNTEAFF TGTGCCAGCAGTTACTCGCGGACAGGAAACACTGAAGCTTTCTTT
NA NA TRBJ1-1 TRBV11-2 CASTPAGVNTEAFF TGTGCCAGCACCCCCGCAGGTGTGAACACTGAAGCTTTCTTT
NA TRBD1 TRBJ1-1 TRBV10-3 CAISKSTGVTEAFF TGTGCCATCAGTAAGTCGACAGGGGTTACTGAAGCTTTCTTT
once TRBD1 TRBJ2-1 TRBV6-5 CASSYGQGAFNEQFF TGTGCCAGCAGTTACGGACAGGGGGCTTTCAATGAGCAGTTCTTC
NA TRBD1 TRBJ2-7 TRBV19 CASSTRGQKYEQYF TGTGCCAGTAGTACAAGGGGACAGAAATACGAGCAGTACTTC
NA TRBD1 TRBJ1-3 TRBV4-1 CASSPPQGQGVGNTIYF TGCGCCAGCAGCCCCCCTCAGGGACAGGGGGTGGGAAACACCATATATTTT
NA TRBD1 TRBJ2-3 TRBV9 CASSVGGTGSTDTQYF TGTGCCAGCAGCGTAGGCGGGACAGGTAGCACAGATACGCAGTATTTT
NA TRBD2 TRBJ2-1 TRBV2 CASSVGLAGVNEQFF TGTGCCAGCAGTGTCGGCCTAGCGGGGGTCAATGAGCAGTTCTTC
NA NA TRBJ1-2 TRBV19 CATRVPGPNYGYTF TGTGCTACCAGGGTTCCGGGACCCAACTATGGCTACACCTTC
NA NA TRBJ1-5 TRBV30 CAWSAGPVSNQPQHF TGTGCCTGGAGTGCGGGACCGGTGAGCAATCAGCCCCAGCATTTT
once NA TRBJ2-6 TRBV11-2 CASSPWTAGANVLTF TGTGCCAGCAGCCCGTGGACCGCTGGGGCCAACGTCCTGACTTTC
NA TRBD2 TRBJ2-7 TRBV5-4 CASSFSGSYEQYF TGTGCCAGCAGCTTCAGCGGGAGTTACGAGCAGTACTTC
NA TRBD2 TRBJ2-7 TRBV10-2 CASSDRGGPHEQYF TGCGCCAGCAGTGACCGCGGGGGGCCCCACGAGCAGTACTTC
NA NA TRBJ2-2 TRBV7-9 CASSLQGTRNTGELFF TGTGCCAGCAGCCTACAAGGGACGCGGAACACCGGGGAGCTGTTTTTT
NA TRBD1 TRBJ1-1 TRBV11-1 CASSFPGQVSTEAFF TGTGCCAGCAGCTTCCCGGGACAGGTGAGCACTGAAGCTTTCTTT
NA NA TRBJ1-6 TRBV5-4 CASSSPQQGRDSPLHF TGTGCCAGCAGCTCGCCCCAACAGGGTAGGGATTCACCCCTCCACTTT
NA TRBD2 TRBJ2-2 TRBV7-8 CASSPGPGTSGRARSTGELFF TGTGCCAGCAGCCCTGGTCCCGGGACTAGCGGGAGGGCCAGGTCCACCGGGGAGCTGTTTTTT
NA NA TRBJ2-7 TRBV6-6 CASRIDGPKTYEQYF TGTGCCAGCAGGATTGACGGACCCAAAACCTACGAGCAGTACTTC
NA NA TRBJ2-1 TRBV18 CASSQRGSGSSYNEQFF TGTGCCAGCTCACAACGCGGTAGCGGATCCTCCTACAATGAGCAGTTCTTC
NA NA TRBJ2-6 TRBV7-9 CASSILQGAGANVLTF TGTGCCAGCAGCATCCTACAGGGAGCTGGGGCCAACGTCCTGACTTTC
NA TRBD1 TRBJ2-1 TRBV2 CASSYRTGGYNEQFF TGTGCCAGCAGTTACCGGACAGGAGGATACAATGAGCAGTTCTTC
NA NA TRBJ1-1 TRBV19 CASSIDRWGTEAFF TGTGCCAGTAGTATAGACCGGTGGGGTACTGAAGCTTTCTTT
NA TRBD1 TRBJ1-1 TRBV7-7 CASSRDRETEAFF TGTGCTAGCAGCCGGGACAGGGAGACTGAAGCTTTCTTT
NA NA TRBJ2-6 TRBV15 CATTPRKTGANVLTF TGTGCCACCACCCCACGAAAAACTGGGGCCAACGTCCTGACTTTC
NA TRBD2 TRBJ2-1 TRBV18 CASSDVAGPSYNEQFF TGTGCCAGCTCGGATGTAGCGGGCCCCTCCTACAATGAGCAGTTCTTC
NA NA TRBJ1-3 TRBV18 CASSPSLRGNSGNTIYF TGTGCCAGCTCACCCTCCCTAAGGGGGAACTCTGGAAACACCATATATTTT
NA TRBD1 TRBJ1-2 TRBV6-6 CASSINRGYYGYTF TGTGCCAGCAGTATCAACAGGGGGTACTATGGCTACACCTTC
NA NA TRBJ2-7 TRBV27 CASSSDSVGLAQYF TGTGCCAGCAGTTCGGACAGCGTCGGTCTAGCGCAGTACTTC
NA NA TRBJ2-5 TRBV5-1 CASSLSGPGQETQYF TGCGCCAGCAGCTTGTCGGGTCCGGGGCAAGAGACCCAGTACTTC
NA TRBD1 TRBJ1-2 TRBV5-1 CASSTTGGNYGYTF TGCGCCAGCAGCACGACAGGGGGCAACTATGGCTACACCTTC
few TRBD1 TRBJ2-3 TRBV4-1 CASSQEGQGVDTQYF TGCGCCAGCAGCCAAGAGGGGCAGGGGGTAGATACGCAGTATTTT
NA TRBD1 TRBJ1-1 TRBV30 CAWRNRQGYTEAFF TGTGCCTGGAGGAATCGACAGGGCTACACTGAAGCTTTCTTT
NA NA TRBJ2-7 TRBV4-2 CASSRSRDSSYEQYF TGTGCCAGCAGCCGCTCTAGGGATAGCTCCTACGAGCAGTACTTC
NA TRBD1 TRBJ2-3 TRBV11-3 CASSPFPWDRSRMMDTQYF TGTGCCAGCAGCCCCTTCCCGTGGGACAGGAGTAGGATGATGGATACGCAGTATTTT
NA NA TRBJ1-2 TRBV27 CASSLGGFYGYTF TGTGCCAGCAGTTTGGGGGGCTTCTATGGCTACACCTTC
NA NA TRBJ2-6 TRBV2 CASSGDMVGGGANVLTF TGTGCCAGCAGTGGCGACATGGTTGGGGGTGGGGCCAACGTCCTGACTTTC
NA NA TRBJ2-3 TRBV30 CASDSSSTDTQYF TGTGCCTCAGACAGTTCTAGCACAGATACGCAGTATTTT
NA TRBD1 TRBJ1-5 TRBV27 CASSPRQGDQPQHF TGTGCCAGCAGTCCCCGACAGGGGGATCAGCCCCAGCATTTT